The present T cell receptor (beta chain) was sequenced within a study of blood T cell repertoires in COVID-19. A few counts support this clone. The authors' processing: The assay estimated nucleated cells by amplifying reference gene primers. Produced via immunoSEQ multiplex PCR; TCRdb's table is partial and in-frame only. V and J calls and clone size come straight from that table; D and trimming were deduced from the DNA. This table holds about 250,000 clones, 80% to 90% found once. Adults between about 18 and 89 years of age took part from more than 20 US areas. Participants' own reports of clinical history determined their cohort assignment. Either two negative PCRs, clearance, or symptom resolution qualified Cohort 3 donors as recovered. Trimming removed 8 bases from V and 4 bases from J, with 19 bases in between. Germline CDR1 SQVTM, CDR2 ANQGSEA. The CDR3 has 14 residues.

This chain joins TRBV29-1 and TRBJ2-3, with D tentatively TRBD2 (7 bases). The specimen sequenced was PBMCs or T cells enriched from blood (not recorded which). This sequence was found in a woman aged 18-29 years who had recovered from COVID-19. CDR3 protein: CSSTPGGLADTQYF. The CDR3 bases are TGCAGCAGTACCCCCGGGGGGCTGGCAGATACGCAGTATTTT.